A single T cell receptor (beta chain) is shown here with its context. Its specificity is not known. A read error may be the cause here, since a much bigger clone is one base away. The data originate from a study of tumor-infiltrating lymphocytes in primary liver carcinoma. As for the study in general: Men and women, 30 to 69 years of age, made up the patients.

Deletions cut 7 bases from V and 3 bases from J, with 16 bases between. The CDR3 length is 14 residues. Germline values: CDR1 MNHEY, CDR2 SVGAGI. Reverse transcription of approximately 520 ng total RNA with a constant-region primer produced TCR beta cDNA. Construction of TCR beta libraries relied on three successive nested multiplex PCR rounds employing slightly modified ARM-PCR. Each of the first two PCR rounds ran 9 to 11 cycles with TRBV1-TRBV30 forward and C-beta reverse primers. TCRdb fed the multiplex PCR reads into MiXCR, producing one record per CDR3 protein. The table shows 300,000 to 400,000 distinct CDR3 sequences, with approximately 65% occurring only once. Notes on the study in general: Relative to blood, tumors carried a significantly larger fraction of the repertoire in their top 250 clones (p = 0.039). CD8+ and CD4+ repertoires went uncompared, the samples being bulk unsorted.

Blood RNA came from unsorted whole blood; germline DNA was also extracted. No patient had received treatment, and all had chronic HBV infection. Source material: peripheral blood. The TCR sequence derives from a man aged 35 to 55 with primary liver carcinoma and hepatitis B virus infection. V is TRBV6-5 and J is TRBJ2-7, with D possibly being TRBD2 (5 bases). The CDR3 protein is CASTPGSPFYEQYF. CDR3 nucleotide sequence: TGTGCCAGCACCCCGGGGTCCCCATTCTACGAGCAGTACTTC.